The rows below give T cell receptor beta chains drawn from one sample of a study of T cell repertoires in cytomegalovirus infection. TCRdb reprocessed the reads via MiXCR and lists one record per CDR3 protein. Among more than 650,000 distinct CDR3 sequences listed, less than 40% were seen once. Sequenced sample: PBMCs. These receptors all stem from a human donor in good health (CMV status not recorded). Some clones in this sample may be carry-over from other donors' samples. Each CDR3 is given without its conserved first and last residue. The order of the fields is CDR3 length, J gene, V gene, CDR3 protein.

cdr3_length: 16; j_call: TRBJ2-2; v_call: TRBV5-4; cdr3_aa: ASSLGLAGGPYTGELF
cdr3_length: 15; j_call: TRBJ1-6; v_call: TRBV28; cdr3_aa: ASSLGASSSYNSPLH
cdr3_length: 13; j_call: TRBJ1-4; v_call: TRBV5-6; cdr3_aa: AGSDGTASNEKLF
cdr3_length: 13; j_call: TRBJ1-6; v_call: TRBV20-1; cdr3_aa: SAATTSSYNSPLH
cdr3_length: 16; j_call: TRBJ1-1; v_call: TRBV11-1; cdr3_aa: ASSPHQGPPRWSTEAF
cdr3_length: 14; j_call: TRBJ2-7; v_call: TRBV20-1; cdr3_aa: SARAPGTVFSYEQY
cdr3_length: 11; j_call: TRBJ2-7; v_call: TRBV7-9; cdr3_aa: ASSLAIAYEQY
cdr3_length: 12; j_call: TRBJ2-7; v_call: TRBV9; cdr3_aa: ASSVGTGPYEQY
cdr3_length: 10; j_call: TRBJ2-7; v_call: TRBV6-5; cdr3_aa: ASSAGTYEQY
cdr3_length: 13; j_call: TRBJ1-5; v_call: TRBV6-1; cdr3_aa: ASSSGTGGGQPQN
cdr3_length: 13; j_call: TRBJ1-6; v_call: TRBV6-1; cdr3_aa: ASSVRTGGHSPLH
cdr3_length: 15; j_call: TRBJ2-3; v_call: TRBV7-6; cdr3_aa: ASSPKARGFTTDTQY
cdr3_length: 11; j_call: TRBJ2-1; v_call: TRBV12-3/TRBV12-4; cdr3_aa: ASSLSRAVEQF
cdr3_length: 13; j_call: TRBJ2-7; v_call: TRBV6-5; cdr3_aa: ASSRSRLIAYEQY
cdr3_length: 12; j_call: TRBJ1-2; v_call: TRBV6-5; cdr3_aa: ASTQPGGAYGYT
cdr3_length: 12; j_call: TRBJ1-5; v_call: TRBV5-1; cdr3_aa: ASSLTGYDQPQH
cdr3_length: 12; j_call: TRBJ2-2; v_call: TRBV7-2; cdr3_aa: ASSLVQSTGELF
cdr3_length: 13; j_call: TRBJ2-5; v_call: TRBV6-5; cdr3_aa: ASSYTPGARETQY
cdr3_length: 17; j_call: TRBJ2-3; v_call: TRBV10-3; cdr3_aa: AISEDARALSDSTDTQY
cdr3_length: 16; j_call: TRBJ1-1; v_call: TRBV9; cdr3_aa: ASSSPGTGGTRGTEAF
cdr3_length: 12; j_call: TRBJ1-1; v_call: TRBV14; cdr3_aa: ASSPRGYYTEAF
cdr3_length: 9; j_call: TRBJ2-5; v_call: TRBV6-1; cdr3_aa: ASSAGDRWY
cdr3_length: 11; j_call: TRBJ2-1; v_call: TRBV6-5; cdr3_aa: ASSYSGRGEQF
cdr3_length: 10; j_call: TRBJ2-3; v_call: TRBV29-1; cdr3_aa: SAQGRGDTQY
cdr3_length: 13; j_call: TRBJ2-7; v_call: TRBV7-2; cdr3_aa: ASSQQGPNSYEQY
cdr3_length: 12; j_call: TRBJ2-7; v_call: TRBV19; cdr3_aa: AISLSGRSYEQY
cdr3_length: 12; j_call: TRBJ1-5; v_call: TRBV5-5; cdr3_aa: ASSLVRSNQPQH
cdr3_length: 12; j_call: TRBJ2-1; v_call: TRBV5-1; cdr3_aa: ASSPAGLAGGKF
cdr3_length: 12; j_call: TRBJ2-7; v_call: TRBV7-6; cdr3_aa: ASSLGVGPYEQY
cdr3_length: 13; j_call: TRBJ2-1; v_call: TRBV28; cdr3_aa: ASSAPGGGYNEQF
cdr3_length: 13; j_call: TRBJ1-2; v_call: TRBV29-1; cdr3_aa: SVERRTGGDYGYT
cdr3_length: 13; j_call: TRBJ1-1; v_call: TRBV18; cdr3_aa: ASSPQGISNTEAF